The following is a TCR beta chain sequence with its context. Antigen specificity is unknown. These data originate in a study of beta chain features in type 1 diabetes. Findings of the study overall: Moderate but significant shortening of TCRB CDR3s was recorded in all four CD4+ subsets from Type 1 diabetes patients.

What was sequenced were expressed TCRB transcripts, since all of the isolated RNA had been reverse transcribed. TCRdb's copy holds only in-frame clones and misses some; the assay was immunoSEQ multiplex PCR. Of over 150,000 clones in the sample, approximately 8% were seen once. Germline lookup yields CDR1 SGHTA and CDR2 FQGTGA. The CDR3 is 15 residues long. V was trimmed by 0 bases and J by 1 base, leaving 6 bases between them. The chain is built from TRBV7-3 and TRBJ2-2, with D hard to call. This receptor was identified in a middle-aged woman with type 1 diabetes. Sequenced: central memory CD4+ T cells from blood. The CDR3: CASSLTAMNTGELFF. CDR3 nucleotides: TGTGCCAGCAGCTTAACAGCCATGAACACCGGGGAGCTGTTTTTT. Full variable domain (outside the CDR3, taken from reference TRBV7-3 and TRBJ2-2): GAGVSQTPSNKVTEKGKYVELRCDPISGHTALYWYRQSLGQGPEFLIYFQGTGAADDSGLPNDRFFAVRPEGSVSTLKIQRTERGDSAVYLCASSLTAMNTGELFFGEGSRLTVL.